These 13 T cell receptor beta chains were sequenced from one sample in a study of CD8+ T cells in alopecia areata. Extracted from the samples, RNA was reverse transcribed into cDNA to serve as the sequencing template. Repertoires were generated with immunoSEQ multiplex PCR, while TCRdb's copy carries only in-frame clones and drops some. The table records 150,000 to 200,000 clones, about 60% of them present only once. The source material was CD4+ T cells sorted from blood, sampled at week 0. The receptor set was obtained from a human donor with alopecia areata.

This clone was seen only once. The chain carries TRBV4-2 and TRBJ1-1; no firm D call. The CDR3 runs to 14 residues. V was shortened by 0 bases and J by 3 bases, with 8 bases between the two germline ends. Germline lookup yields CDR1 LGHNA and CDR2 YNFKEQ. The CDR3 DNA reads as TGTGCCAGCAGCCAAGATAGCGGATACACTGAAGCTTTCTTT. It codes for CASSQDSGYTEAFF.

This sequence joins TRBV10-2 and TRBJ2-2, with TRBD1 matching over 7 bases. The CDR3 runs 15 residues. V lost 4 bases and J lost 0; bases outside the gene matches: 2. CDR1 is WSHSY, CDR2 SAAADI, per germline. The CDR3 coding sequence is TGCGCCAGCAGTGGGGGGACAGCGAACACCGGGGAGCTGTTTTTT. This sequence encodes CASSGGTANTGELFF.

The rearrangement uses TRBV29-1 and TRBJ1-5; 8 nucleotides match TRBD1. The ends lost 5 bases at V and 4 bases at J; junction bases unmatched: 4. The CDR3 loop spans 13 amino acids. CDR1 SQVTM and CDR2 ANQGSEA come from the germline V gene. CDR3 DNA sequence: TGCAGCGTTCGACAGGGGAAGAATCAGCCCCAGCATTTT. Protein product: CSVRQGKNQPQHF. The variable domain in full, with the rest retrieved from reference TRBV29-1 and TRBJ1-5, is SAVISQKPSRDICQRGTSLTIQCQVDSQVTMMFWYRQQPGQSLTLIATANQGSEATYESGFVIDKFPISRPNLTFSTLTVSNMSPEDSSIYLCSVRQGKNQPQHFGDGTRLSIL.

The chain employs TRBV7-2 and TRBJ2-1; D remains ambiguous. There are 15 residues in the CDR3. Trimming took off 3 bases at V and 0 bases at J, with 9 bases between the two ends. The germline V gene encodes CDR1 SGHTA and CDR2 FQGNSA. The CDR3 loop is CASSFRKSSYNEQFF. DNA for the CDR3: TGTGCCAGCAGCTTCCGGAAAAGCTCCTACAATGAGCAGTTCTTC.

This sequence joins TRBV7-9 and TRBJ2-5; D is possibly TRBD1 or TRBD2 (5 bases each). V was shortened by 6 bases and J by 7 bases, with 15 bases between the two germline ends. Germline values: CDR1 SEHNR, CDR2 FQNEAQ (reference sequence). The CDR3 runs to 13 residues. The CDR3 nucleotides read TGTGCCAGCAGACTGGGACGGGGATGGACCCAGTACTTC. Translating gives CASRLGRGWTQYF.

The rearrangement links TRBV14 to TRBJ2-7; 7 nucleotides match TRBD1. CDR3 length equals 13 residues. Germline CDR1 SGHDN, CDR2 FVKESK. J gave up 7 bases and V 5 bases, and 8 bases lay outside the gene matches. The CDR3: CASSLGTAREQYF. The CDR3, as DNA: TGTGCCAGCAGCTTGGGGACAGCACGAGAGCAGTACTTC.

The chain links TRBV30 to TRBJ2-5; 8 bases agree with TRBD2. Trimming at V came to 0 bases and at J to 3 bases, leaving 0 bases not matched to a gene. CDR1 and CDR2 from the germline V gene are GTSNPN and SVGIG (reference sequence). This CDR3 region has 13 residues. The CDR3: CAWSVLAEETQYF. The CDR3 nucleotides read TGTGCCTGGAGTGTACTAGCGGAAGAGACCCAGTACTTC.

The CDR3 loop reads CSVALWTAKDTEAFF. Here the CDR3 DNA reads TGCAGCGTTGCACTCTGGACAGCAAAGGACACTGAAGCTTTCTTT. The gene calls are TRBV29-1 and TRBJ1-1, with D tentatively TRBD1 (6 bases). Germline CDR1 reads SQVTM; CDR2 reads ANQGSEA. This CDR3 region has 15 residues. Trimming shortened V by 4 bases and J by 3 bases, and 18 bases separated the two germline ends. The complete variable domain, with remaining parts taken from reference TRBV29-1 and TRBJ1-1, reads SAVISQKPSRDICQRGTSLTIQCQVDSQVTMMFWYRQQPGQSLTLIATANQGSEATYESGFVIDKFPISRPNLTFSTLTVSNMSPEDSSIYLCSVALWTAKDTEAFFGQGTRLTVV.

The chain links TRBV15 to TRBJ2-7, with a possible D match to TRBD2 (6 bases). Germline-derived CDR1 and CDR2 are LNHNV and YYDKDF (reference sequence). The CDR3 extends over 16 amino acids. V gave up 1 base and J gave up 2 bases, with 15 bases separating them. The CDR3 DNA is TGTGCCACCAGCAGAGTCGCGGGATACCCTCCCTACGAGCAGTACTTC. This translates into CATSRVAGYPPYEQYF.

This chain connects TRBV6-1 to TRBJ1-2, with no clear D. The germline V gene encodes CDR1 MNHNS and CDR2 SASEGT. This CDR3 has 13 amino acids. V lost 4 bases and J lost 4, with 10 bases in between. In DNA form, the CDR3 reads TGTGCCAGCAGTGCGGACGGACCCTATGGCTACACCTTC. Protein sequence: CASSADGPYGYTF.

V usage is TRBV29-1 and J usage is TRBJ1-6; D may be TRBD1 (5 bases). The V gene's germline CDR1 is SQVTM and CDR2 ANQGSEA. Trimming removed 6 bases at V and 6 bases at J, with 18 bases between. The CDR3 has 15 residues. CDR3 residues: CSVAEGQGGNSPLHF. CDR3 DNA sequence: TGCAGCGTAGCGGAGGGGCAGGGCGGTAATTCACCCCTCCACTTT.

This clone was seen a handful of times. The CDR3 loop is CASSFSGTQPQHF. In DNA, the CDR3 is TGCGCCAGCAGCTTCTCAGGGACTCAGCCCCAGCATTTT. The rearrangement uses TRBV5-1 and TRBJ1-5; a weak D match, TRBD1 (5 bases). This CDR3 has 13 residues. The germline gives CDR1 SGHRS, CDR2 YFSETQ. V was trimmed by 2 bases and J by 6 bases, leaving 9 bases between them.

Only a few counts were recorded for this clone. CDR3 amino acids: CASSFLSRGSEQYF. CDR3 nucleotide sequence: TGTGCCAGCAGCTTCTTGTCCCGGGGTAGCGAGCAGTACTTC. The chain combines TRBV11-3 with TRBJ2-7; weak D call: TRBD2 (5 bases). CDR3 length equals 14 residues. From germline, CDR1 is SGHNT and CDR2 YENEEA. The V end was cut by 3 bases, the J end by 6 bases, with 15 bases between.